This passage covers 32 T cell receptor beta chains from one sample sequenced in a study of vaccination and CD4 T cells after COVID-19. Cultured CD4+ T-cell DNA underwent Oncomine TCR Beta short-read sequencing. TCRdb re-derived calls from the PCR reads in MiXCR, one entry per CDR3 protein. The table records approximately 12,000 distinct CDR3 sequences, 50% to 75% of them present only once. These TCRs' antigens remain unknown. Treatment defined: 10-day PBMC culture with coronavirus spike peptide pools or control peptides (ViraFEST assay). The material was CD4+ T cells from blood, cultured in vitro, obtained before SARS-CoV-2 vaccination. The source of these receptors is a human donor who had recovered from COVID-19.

This rearrangement joins TRBV11-3 to TRBJ1-1; D unresolved. The CDR3 is 15 residues long. Germline V gene data show CDR1 as SGHNT and CDR2 as YENEEA. With 2 bases removed from V and 0 bases from J, the gap between germline ends came to 10 bases. The CDR3 nucleotides read TGTGCCAGCAGCTTAAGACGGCAATTGAACACTGAAGCTTTCTTT. This gives the protein CASSLRRQLNTEAFF.

The chain combines TRBV18 with TRBJ2-5, with TRBD2 matching over 9 bases. CDR1 is KGHSH and CDR2 is LQKENI in the germline V gene. CDR3 length: 18 residues. Trimming removed 3 bases from V and 5 bases from J; junction bases left unmatched: 16. Written as DNA, the CDR3 is TGTGCCAGCTCACCGGGAAGTGGTGCGGGAGGGCCAAAGGAGACCCAGTACTTC. This encodes CASSPGSGAGGPKETQYF.

The chain combines TRBV2 with TRBJ1-2, with 9 positions matching TRBD1. Germline V CDR1 and CDR2: SNHLY, FYNNEI. V shed 3 bases and J 4 bases; nucleotides not matched to a gene: 9. The CDR3 spans 16 residues. This chain's CDR3 is CASSENRGQGGYGYTF. The CDR3 coding sequence is TGTGCCAGCAGTGAGAATAGGGGACAGGGTGGCTATGGCTACACCTTC. Using reference TRBV2 and TRBJ1-2 for the parts outside the CDR3, the full variable domain is EPEVTQTPSHQVTQMGQEVILRCVPISNHLYFYWYRQILGQKVEFLVSFYNNEISEKSEIFDDQFSVERPDGSNFTLKIRSTKLEDSAMYFCASSENRGQGGYGYTFGSGTRLTVV.

The rearrangement joins TRBV7-2 to TRBJ2-4; 9 nucleotides align to TRBD1. This CDR3 comprises 15 residues. Trimming at V came to 5 bases and at J to 3 bases, leaving 5 bases not matched to a gene. Germline assignment: CDR1 SGHTA and CDR2 FQGNSA. CDR3 loop: CASSRGQGNKNIQYF. CDR3 nucleotide sequence: TGTGCCAGCAGCCGTGGACAGGGGAACAAAAACATTCAGTACTTC.

The V call is TRBV6-2 or TRBV6-3, the J call TRBJ1-1, with no clear D. The germline V gene has CDR1 MNHEY and CDR2 SVGEGT. This CDR3 is built from 13 residues. Trimming took 2 bases from V and 5 from J, leaving 9 bases between them. As DNA, the CDR3 is TGTGCCAGCAGTTACGTCCAAAGGACTGAAGCTTTCTTT. Protein sequence: CASSYVQRTEAFF.

The chain has TRBV15 and TRBJ2-3; D unclear. Germline lookup yields CDR1 LNHNV and CDR2 YYDKDF (reference sequence). The CDR3 contains 15 residues. The V gene lost 1 base and the J gene lost 0 bases, with 8 bases spanning the gap. CDR3 protein: CATSRGILSTDTQYF. The CDR3 region has the DNA TGTGCCACCAGCAGAGGGATACTCAGCACAGATACGCAGTATTTT.

The chain recombines TRBV10-3 with TRBJ2-1, with 9 bases aligning to TRBD1. There are 16 residues in the CDR3. V shed 6 bases and J 3 bases; nucleotides not matched to a gene: 9. Germline V gene sequence: CDR1 ENHRY, CDR2 SYGVKD. For the CDR3, the DNA is TGTGCCATCAGCTACCACCGGGACAGGGACTACAATGAGCAGTTCTTC. It yields the protein CAISYHRDRDYNEQFF.

The chain has TRBV20-1 and TRBJ1-1; D unresolved. From germline, CDR1 is DFQATT and CDR2 SNEGSKA (reference sequence). V was shortened by 5 bases and J by 4 bases, with 11 bases between the two germline ends. This CDR3 spans 12 amino acids. The CDR3 nucleotides are TGCAGTGCTGGACGCCCAGGCACTGAAGCTTTCTTT. Protein product: CSAGRPGTEAFF.

This clonotype was observed a few times. The chain couples TRBV7-9 to TRBJ1-1, with TRBD1 as a possible D gene (5 bases). The ends were cut back, 5 bases at V and 6 bases at J, with 16 bases in the middle. The germline V gene encodes CDR1 SEHNR and CDR2 FQNEAQ (reference sequence). CDR3 length equals 14 residues. Here the CDR3 DNA reads TGTGCCAGCAGCCAATACGTTGGGACTTCTGAAGCTTTCTTT. Translating gives CASSQYVGTSEAFF.

This sequence joins TRBV28 and TRBJ1-2, with 10 positions matching TRBD1. With V trimmed by 6 bases and J by 4 bases, 14 bases remained unmatched. Germline CDR1 reads MDHEN; CDR2 reads SYDVKM. This CDR3 comprises 17 residues. The CDR3 bases are TGTGCCAGCAGCTCGCACGGACAGGGGGAGGGGCTCTATGGCTACACCTTC. This encodes CASSSHGQGEGLYGYTF.

The chain uses TRBV18 and TRBJ2-4, with D maybe TRBD1 (6 bases). This CDR3 region has 13 residues. V shed 10 bases and J shed 1 base, with 11 bases lying between them. Germline V gene data show CDR1 as KGHSH and CDR2 as LQKENI. The CDR3 reads CATAQGAKNIQYF. CDR3 nucleotides: TGTGCCACCGCTCAGGGGGCCAAAAACATTCAGTACTTC.

The chain is built from TRBV6-1 and TRBJ2-1, with a weak D call TRBD2 (5 bases). CDR1 and CDR2 from the germline V gene are MNHNS and SASEGT. V was trimmed by 6 bases and J by 9 bases, leaving 12 bases between them. The CDR3 totals 12 residues. CDR3 residues: CASRRARGEQFF. CDR3 bases: TGTGCCAGCAGGAGGGCTCGGGGTGAGCAGTTCTTC.

The V and J genes are TRBV20-1 and TRBJ2-3; 9 bases map to TRBD1. V lost 5 bases, J lost 3 bases, and 9 bases stayed unmatched. Germline lookup yields CDR1 DFQATT and CDR2 SNEGSKA (reference sequence). This CDR3 has 15 residues. The CDR3 region has the DNA TGCAGTGCTCTTCGGGGACAGGGAGGAACAGATACGCAGTATTTT. Its translation is CSALRGQGGTDTQYF.

This clonotype occurred a few times. J is TRBJ2-4 and V is TRBV20-1; the D is unclear. The germline V and J ends were trimmed by 0 bases and 6 bases, with 15 bases remaining between them. The CDR3 covers 15 residues. From germline, CDR1 is DFQATT and CDR2 SNEGSKA (reference sequence). The CDR3 DNA reads TGCAGTGCTAGAGACCTACCCCTCGAAGGAAACATTCAGTACTTC. Amino acids: CSARDLPLEGNIQYF.

This sequence joins TRBV12-5 and TRBJ2-2; 9 bases align to TRBD2. There are 18 residues in the CDR3. The trim removed 7 bases at V and 0 bases at J, leaving 12 bases unmatched. CDR1 LGHNT and CDR2 FRNRAP come from the germline V gene. CDR3 sequence (DNA): TGTGCTAGTGAATCAAGGCGGGAGGGGCTCGCGAACACCGGGGAGCTGTTTTTT. It specifies CASESRREGLANTGELFF.

The V call is TRBV19, the J call TRBJ2-5, with no clear D. The CDR3 totals 16 residues. Germline V gives CDR1 LNHDA, CDR2 SQIVND (reference sequence). The V and J ends lost 3 bases and 5 bases respectively, with 19 bases between them. The CDR3 region is CASSMVRSGDSETQYF. For the CDR3, the DNA is TGTGCCAGTAGTATGGTCAGGTCGGGCGACTCGGAGACCCAGTACTTC.

The rearrangement joins TRBV20-1 to TRBJ1-5; TRBD1 is a possible D gene (6 bases). Trimming removed 5 bases at V and 3 bases at J, with 11 bases between. Per the germline V gene, CDR1 is DFQATT and CDR2 is SNEGSKA (reference sequence). This CDR3 region has 13 residues. In nucleotides, the CDR3 is TGCAGTGCTCGGGGACACTACAATCAGCCCCAGCATTTT. This encodes CSARGHYNQPQHF.

By share, this clonotype counts as medium-sized. Here the CDR3 DNA reads TGCAGTGCTAGAGATTCGGGACAGGGGACTGGGGCCAACGTCCTGACTTTC. This sequence encodes CSARDSGQGTGANVLTF. This sequence joins TRBV20-1 and TRBJ2-6; TRBD1 agrees at 10 bases. This CDR3 region has 17 residues. Looked up from germline, CDR1 is DFQATT and CDR2 is SNEGSKA (reference sequence). With 0 bases clipped from V and 2 bases from J, the junction kept 4 bases outside the gene matches.

The table lists this clonotype with a count of one. The chain uses TRBV11-3 and TRBJ1-1; 8 bases align to TRBD1. The CDR3 consists of 13 residues. CDR1 and CDR2 (germline): SGHNT, YENEEA. Trimming removed 5 bases from V and 4 bases from J; junction bases left unmatched: 3. Here the CDR3 reads CASSPGGPTEAFF. The CDR3 region has the DNA TGTGCCAGCAGCCCAGGGGGCCCCACTGAAGCTTTCTTT.

This clonotype has a handful of counts. The chain joins TRBV7-9 to TRBJ2-7, with D hard to call. V lost 1 base and J 2 bases, leaving 9 bases between the germline ends. The CDR3 extends over 14 amino acids. The germline V gene has CDR1 SEHNR and CDR2 FQNEAQ (reference sequence). The CDR3 spells CASSLEDGTYEQYF. For the CDR3, the DNA is TGTGCCAGCAGCTTAGAAGACGGAACCTACGAGCAGTACTTC.

This clonotype is a singleton in its sample. The chain recombines TRBV6-5 with TRBJ2-3, with 12 bases matching TRBD2. Looked up from germline, CDR1 is MNHEY and CDR2 is SVGAGI. CDR3 length: 15 residues. J lost 5 bases, V lost 2 bases, and 2 bases had no gene match. CDR3 residues: CASSYTGLAGDTQYF. The CDR3 nucleotides are TGTGCCAGCAGTTACACGGGACTAGCGGGAGATACGCAGTATTTT.

The chain has TRBV2 and TRBJ2-7; TRBD2 agrees at 10 bases. The CDR3 extends over 13 amino acids. Per germline, CDR1 SNHLY and CDR2 FYNNEI. J lost 6 bases, V lost 8 bases, and 7 bases had no gene match. The CDR3 reads CASSSGSISEQYF. In DNA, the CDR3 is TGTGCCAGCTCTAGCGGGAGTATTTCCGAGCAGTACTTC.

J is TRBJ2-5 and V is TRBV19; 9 nucleotides line up with TRBD1. Germline trimming cut 5 bases from V and 7 bases from J; bases unmatched to any gene: 8. Germline CDR1 reads LNHDA; CDR2 reads SQIVND (reference sequence). This CDR3 is 14 amino acids long. CDR3 protein: CASSPGTGTGTQYF. In DNA form, the CDR3 reads TGTGCCAGTAGTCCTGGGACAGGGACCGGGACCCAGTACTTC. The whole variable domain, remainder taken from reference TRBV19 and TRBJ2-5, is DGGITQSPKYLFRKEGQNVTLSCEQNLNHDAMYWYRQDPGQGLRLIYYSQIVNDFQKGDIAEGYSVSREKKESFPLTVTSAQKNPTAFYLCASSPGTGTGTQYFGPGTRLLVL.

The chain couples TRBV5-4 to TRBJ2-3; 9 nucleotides agree with TRBD2. The CDR3 contains 16 residues. From germline, CDR1 is SGHNT and CDR2 YYREEE (reference sequence). The J segment lost 4 bases and the V segment lost 2 bases, leaving 8 bases of the junction unmatched. The DNA of the CDR3 is TGTGCCAGCAGCTTTCCGGCGGGGGGGCAGGCAGATACGCAGTATTTT. It codes for CASSFPAGGQADTQYF.

The table lists this clonotype with a count of one. The chain is built from TRBV19 and TRBJ2-6, with D tentatively TRBD1 (6 bases). The CDR3 extends over 18 amino acids. From germline, CDR1 is LNHDA and CDR2 SQIVND (reference sequence). V lost 1 base and J 4 bases, leaving 17 bases between the germline ends. CDR3 DNA: TGTGCCAGTAGTATAGCTGGTAGGCAGGGGACCGGGGCCAACGTCCTGACTTTC. It codes for CASSIAGRQGTGANVLTF.

The chain uses TRBV28 and TRBJ2-7, with a possible D match to TRBD1 (6 bases). Trimming took off 4 bases at V and 3 bases at J, with 13 bases between the two ends. This CDR3 region has 14 residues. Germline V gene data show CDR1 as MDHEN and CDR2 as SYDVKM. Written as DNA, the CDR3 is TGTGCCAGCAGTTCTGGGGGCGTATTCTACGAGCAGTACTTC. The encoded protein is CASSSGGVFYEQYF.

The V and J genes are TRBV20-1 and TRBJ2-3, with D perhaps TRBD1 (6 bases). There are 14 residues in the CDR3. Trimming took off 6 bases at V and 0 bases at J, with 13 bases between the two ends. Germline V gene lookup returns CDR1 DFQATT and CDR2 SNEGSKA (reference sequence). CDR3 protein: CSAQTGASTDTQYF. CDR3 DNA: TGCAGTGCCCAGACAGGCGCAAGCACAGATACGCAGTATTTT.

The genes are TRBV7-2 and TRBJ1-1, with TRBD1 matching over 7 bases. This CDR3 comprises 14 residues. V lost 5 bases, J lost 5 bases, and 8 bases stayed unmatched. Germline CDR1 reads SGHTA; CDR2 reads FQGNSA. The CDR3 is CASSVDRVQTEAFF. The CDR3 DNA reads TGTGCCAGCAGCGTAGACAGGGTTCAAACTGAAGCTTTCTTT. Combining the CDR3 with reference TRBV7-2 and TRBJ1-1 gives the whole variable domain GAGVSQSPSNKVTEKGKDVELRCDPISGHTALYWYRQSLGQGLEFLIYFQGNSAPDKSGLPSDRFSAERTGGSVSTLTIQRTQQEDSAVYLCASSVDRVQTEAFFGQGTRLTVV.

The J gene is TRBJ2-1, the V gene TRBV20-1, with 8 positions matching TRBD2. This CDR3 is built from 15 residues. V lost 0 bases and J lost 5; bases outside the gene matches: 6. Germline loops: CDR1 DFQATT, CDR2 SNEGSKA (reference sequence). CDR3: CSAREGGRFNNEQFF. In DNA form, the CDR3 reads TGCAGTGCTAGAGAAGGCGGGAGGTTTAACAATGAGCAGTTCTTC.

The chain has TRBV6-1 and TRBJ1-1, with 10 bases aligning to TRBD1. The V gene end was trimmed by 6 bases and the J gene end by 7 bases; junction bases not matched to a gene: 5. The CDR3 totals 13 residues. The germline CDR1 and CDR2 sequences are MNHNS and SASEGT. The CDR3, as DNA: TGTGCCAGCAGCGACAGGGACAGGGGTGAAGCTTTCTTT. It codes for CASSDRDRGEAFF.

The chain links TRBV6-5 to TRBJ1-5; TRBD1 aligns across 8 bases. Germline CDR1 reads MNHEY; CDR2 reads SVGAGI. J gave up 0 bases and V 2 bases, and 9 bases lay outside the gene matches. CDR3 length: 18 residues. CDR3 nucleotides: TGTGCCAGCAGTTACCCGGACAGGGCGTTCAATAGCAATCAGCCCCAGCATTTT. This codes for CASSYPDRAFNSNQPQHF.

A few counts support this clonotype. The chain carries TRBV7-9 and TRBJ1-2; D ambiguous. Between the trimmed V and J ends, which lost 5 bases and 4 bases, there was a span of 14 bases. CDR1 is SEHNR, CDR2 FQNEAQ, per germline (reference sequence). This CDR3 has 14 amino acids. CDR3 DNA: TGTGCCAGCAGCCTGACCGTGACCCCCTATGGCTACACCTTC. Its protein product is CASSLTVTPYGYTF. Together with reference TRBV7-9 and TRBJ1-2, the CDR3 gives the full variable domain: DTGVSQNPRHKITKRGQNVTFRCDPISEHNRLYWYRQTLGQGPEFLTYFQNEAQLEKSRLLSDRFSAERPKGSFSTLEIQRTEQGDSAMYLCASSLTVTPYGYTFGSGTRLTVV.